Listed below are T cell receptor beta chains from one sample, sequenced in a study of blood T cell repertoires in COVID-19. The protocol was immunoSEQ multiplex PCR, while the TCRdb copy is restricted to in-frame clones and leaves out a portion. The sample consists of 400,000 to 450,000 clones, 75% to 90% of them appearing once. Sequencing was done on a sample of PBMCs or T cells enriched from blood (not recorded which). Every receptor here comes from a man aged 30 to 39 who had recovered from COVID-19. Both conserved end residues are part of each CDR3. A D gene is named only where the DNA matches it firmly. A row's size may be missing; if present it is once, few, many or a size class.

v_call: TRBV3-1/TRBV3-2
clone_size: .
d_call: .
j_call: TRBJ1-1
cdr3_aa: CASKNGIEAFF
cdr3_nt: TGTGCCAGCAAAAACGGGATTGAAGCTTTCTTT

v_call: TRBV18
clone_size: .
d_call: .
j_call: TRBJ1-5
cdr3_aa: CASSPQSSSDSNQPQHF
cdr3_nt: TGTGCCAGCTCACCACAGAGTTCCAGCGATAGCAATCAGCCCCAGCATTTT

v_call: TRBV21-1
clone_size: .
d_call: .
j_call: TRBJ2-2
cdr3_aa: CASSRGGLGELFF
cdr3_nt: TGTGCCAGCAGCCGGGGGGGACTCGGGGAGCTGTTTTTT

v_call: TRBV7-3
clone_size: .
d_call: TRBD2
j_call: TRBJ2-7
cdr3_aa: CASSEAGGSSYEQYF
cdr3_nt: TGTGCCAGCAGCGAAGCAGGCGGGAGTTCTTACGAGCAGTACTTC

v_call: TRBV5-8
clone_size: .
d_call: TRBD1
j_call: TRBJ1-2
cdr3_aa: CASNPGQGANYGYTF
cdr3_nt: TGTGCCAGCAACCCGGGACAGGGGGCGAACTATGGCTACACCTTC

v_call: TRBV4-1
clone_size: .
d_call: TRBD2
j_call: TRBJ2-2
cdr3_aa: CASSQVSSGSSTGELFF
cdr3_nt: TGCGCCAGCAGCCAAGTTTCTAGCGGGAGTTCCACCGGGGAGCTGTTTTTT

v_call: TRBV27
clone_size: .
d_call: .
j_call: TRBJ1-4
cdr3_aa: CASSSRRQGLYNEKLFF
cdr3_nt: TGTGCCAGCAGTTCCAGGCGCCAGGGCCTTTACAATGAAAAACTGTTTTTT

v_call: TRBV30
clone_size: once
d_call: .
j_call: TRBJ1-4
cdr3_aa: CAWSEGGNEKLFF
cdr3_nt: TGTGCCTGGAGTGAAGGGGGTAATGAAAAACTGTTTTTT

v_call: TRBV9
clone_size: .
d_call: TRBD2
j_call: TRBJ2-5
cdr3_aa: CASSVGGPGTSGIMGQETQYF
cdr3_nt: TGTGCCAGCAGCGTAGGGGGCCCCGGGACTAGCGGGATTATGGGCCAAGAGACCCAGTACTTC

v_call: TRBV12-3/TRBV12-4
clone_size: .
d_call: .
j_call: TRBJ1-4
cdr3_aa: CASTDAGNEKLFF
cdr3_nt: TGTGCCAGCACCGACGCAGGGAATGAAAAACTGTTTTTT